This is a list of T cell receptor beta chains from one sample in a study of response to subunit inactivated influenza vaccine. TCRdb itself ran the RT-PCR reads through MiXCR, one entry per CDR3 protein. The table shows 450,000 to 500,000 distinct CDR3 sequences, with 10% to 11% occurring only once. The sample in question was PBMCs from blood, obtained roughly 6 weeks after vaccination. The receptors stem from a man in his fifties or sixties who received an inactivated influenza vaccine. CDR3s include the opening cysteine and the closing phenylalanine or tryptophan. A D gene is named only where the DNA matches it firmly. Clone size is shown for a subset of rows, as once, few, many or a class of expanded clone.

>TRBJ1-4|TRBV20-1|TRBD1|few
CSARPLRSDRGSGKLFF
TGCAGTGCTAGACCACTCCGCTCTGACAGGGGGAGCGGAAAACTGTTTTTT
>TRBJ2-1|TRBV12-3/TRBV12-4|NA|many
CASSFPMTDEQFF
TGTGCCAGCAGTTTCCCGATGACGGATGAGCAGTTCTTC
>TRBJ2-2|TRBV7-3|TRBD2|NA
CASSPSGLAGSANTGELFF
TGTGCCAGCAGCCCCTCGGGACTAGCGGGCTCAGCTAACACCGGGGAGCTGTTTTTT
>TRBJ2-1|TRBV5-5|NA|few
CASSLAADPYNEQFF
TGTGCCAGCAGCTTGGCAGCGGACCCCTACAATGAGCAGTTCTTC
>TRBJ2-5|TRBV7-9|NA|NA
CASSLRGIAQETQYF
TGTGCCAGCAGCTTGAGGGGGATCGCCCAAGAGACCCAGTACTTC
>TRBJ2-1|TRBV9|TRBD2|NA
CASSVVASGSWGNEQFF
TGTGCCAGCAGCGTAGTCGCTAGCGGGAGCTGGGGCAATGAGCAGTTCTTC
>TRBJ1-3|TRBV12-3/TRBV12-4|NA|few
CASSLLGSLRSTIYF
TGTGCCAGCAGTTTACTCGGGTCCTTAAGAAGCACCATATATTTT
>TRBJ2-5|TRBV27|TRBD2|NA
CASSFLASGIETQYF
TGTGCCAGCAGTTTCCTGGCTAGCGGGATCGAGACCCAGTACTTC
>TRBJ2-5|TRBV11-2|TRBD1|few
CASSNPRGGHNKRWETQYF
TGTGCCAGCAGCAATCCTCGAGGGGGCCACAACAAGCGTTGGGAGACCCAGTACTTC
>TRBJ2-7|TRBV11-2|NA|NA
CASSSHGGAAYEQYF
TGTGCCAGCAGCTCTCACGGGGGAGCCGCCTACGAGCAGTACTTC
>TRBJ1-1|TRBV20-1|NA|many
CSARARTDTEAFF
TGCAGTGCTAGAGCCCGGACAGACACTGAAGCTTTCTTT
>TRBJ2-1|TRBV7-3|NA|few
CASSLNSPSEQFF
TGTGCCAGCAGCTTAAACTCCCCCAGCGAGCAGTTCTTC
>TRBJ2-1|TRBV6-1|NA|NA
CASKWRASSYNEQFF
TGTGCCAGTAAGTGGAGAGCCAGCTCCTACAATGAGCAGTTCTTC
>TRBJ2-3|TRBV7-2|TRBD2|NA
CASSKGGLVADTQYF
TGTGCCAGCAGCAAGGGGGGACTAGTGGCAGATACGCAGTATTTT
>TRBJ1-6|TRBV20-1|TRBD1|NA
CSAREGGHYNSPLHF
TGCAGTGCTAGAGAAGGGGGCCACTATAATTCACCCCTCCACTTT
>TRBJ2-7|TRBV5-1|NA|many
CASSFTLEQNYEQYF
TGCGCCAGCAGCTTTACCCTTGAGCAGAACTACGAGCAGTACTTC
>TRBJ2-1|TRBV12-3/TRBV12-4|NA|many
CASSFNEGQEQFF
TGTGCCAGCAGTTTTAACGAGGGGCAGGAGCAGTTCTTC
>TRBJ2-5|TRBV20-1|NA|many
CSASFPLDRTQETQYF
TGCAGTGCTAGTTTTCCTTTGGACAGAACCCAAGAGACCCAGTACTTC
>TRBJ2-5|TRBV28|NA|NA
CASSIPVGETQYF
TGTGCCAGCAGCATTCCGGTGGGGGAGACCCAGTACTTC
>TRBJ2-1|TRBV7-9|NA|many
CASSPGGPYNEQFF
TGTGCCAGCAGCCCCGGAGGCCCGTACAATGAGCAGTTCTTC
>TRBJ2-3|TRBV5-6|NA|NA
CASSSPGLSTDTQYF
TGTGCCAGCAGCTCACCCGGCCTCAGCACAGATACGCAGTATTTT
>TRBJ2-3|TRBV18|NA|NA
CASSLFSPGDTDTQYF
TGTGCCAGCTCACTATTTTCCCCGGGAGATACAGATACGCAGTATTTT
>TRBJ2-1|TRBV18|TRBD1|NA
CASSPAWTGVGNEQFF
TGTGCCAGCTCACCAGCCTGGACAGGGGTTGGGAATGAGCAGTTCTTC
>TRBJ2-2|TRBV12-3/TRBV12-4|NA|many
CASSPTGNTGELFF
TGTGCCAGCAGTCCTACAGGGAACACCGGGGAGCTGTTTTTT
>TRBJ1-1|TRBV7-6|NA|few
CASSLVSGKTEAFF
TGTGCCAGCAGCTTAGTCTCAGGGAAAACTGAAGCTTTCTTT
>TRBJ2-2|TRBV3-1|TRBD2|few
CASSRGTSGINTGELFF
TGTGCCAGCAGCCGCGGGACTAGCGGGATTAACACCGGGGAGCTGTTTTTT
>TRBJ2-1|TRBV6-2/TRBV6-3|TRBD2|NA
CASSLAAPYNEQFF
TGTGCCAGCAGCCTAGCGGCCCCCTACAATGAGCAGTTCTTC
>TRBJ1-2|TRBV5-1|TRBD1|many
CASSTGQGGSGYTF
TGCGCCAGCAGCACGGGACAGGGGGGATCTGGCTACACCTTC
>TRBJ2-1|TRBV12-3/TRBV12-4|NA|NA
CASSFLGPVGDEQFF
TGTGCCAGCAGTTTTTTGGGACCCGTTGGAGATGAGCAGTTCTTC
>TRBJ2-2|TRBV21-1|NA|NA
CASSNRWFDGSGGEGELFF
TGTGCCAGCAGCAATCGATGGTTTGATGGTAGCGGGGGGGAAGGGGAGCTGTTTTTT
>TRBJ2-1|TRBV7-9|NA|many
CASSLLASSYNEQFF
TGTGCCAGCAGCTTACTAGCGTCCTCCTACAATGAGCAGTTCTTC
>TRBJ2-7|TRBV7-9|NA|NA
CSSSPGRGEISYEQYF
TGTTCCAGCAGCCCGGGGAGAGGGGAGATTTCCTACGAGCAGTACTTC
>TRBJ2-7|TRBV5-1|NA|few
CASSVGTASYEQYF
TGCGCCAGCAGCGTCGGGACGGCTTCCTACGAGCAGTACTTC
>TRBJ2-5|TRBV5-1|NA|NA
CASSAWTHQETQYF
TGCGCCAGCAGCGCCTGGACCCACCAAGAGACCCAGTACTTC